The 32 T cell receptor beta chains in this list originate from one sample, sequenced in a study of Ad26.COV2.S vaccination and SARS-CoV-2 variants. The treatment denotes: 15 to 20 received Ad26.COV2.S at low or high dose, single or two shots; five or six received placebo; per-sample allocation not given. Vaccine and placebo recipients were sampled on day 63 after the first injection. TCRdb keeps only in-frame clones here, not all; method: immunoSEQ multiplex PCR. The repertoire consists of about 400,000 clones, with 83% occurring once and the leading ten covering around 7.4%. The source was peripheral blood, collected in a trial of Ad26.COV2.S vaccine versus placebo. Receptors originate from a person between 18 and 59 years old who received the Ad26.COV2.S COVID-19 vaccine or a placebo.

A note on this clone: The missing conserved phenylalanine or tryptophan at the end of this CDR3 makes a read error likely. The DNA is left out, because the CDR3 cannot be placed on it with certainty; the CDR3 is given as TCRdb lists it. The chain combines TRBV5-5 with TRBJ2-7; TRBD2, the table's D call, lacks a check against the DNA. The CDR3 spans 13 residues, counting both ends. CDR1 is SGHKS and CDR2 is YYEKEE in the germline V gene (reference sequence). This CDR3 reads CASSSLRRGLMAI.

The chain joins TRBV5-4 to TRBJ2-7; D gene ambiguous. The CDR3 consists of 14 residues. Germline loops: CDR1 SGHNT, CDR2 YYREEE (reference sequence). V was trimmed by 3 bases and J by 2 bases, leaving 12 bases between them. CDR3 coding DNA: TGTGCCAGCAGCTCCTGGCGGTCAACCTACGAGCAGTACTTC. This sequence encodes CASSSWRSTYEQYF.

The rearrangement uses TRBV11-2 and TRBJ2-3, with D possibly matching TRBD2 (6 bases). Germline lookup yields CDR1 SGHAT and CDR2 FQNNGV. The CDR3 is made up of 16 amino acids. V shed 1 base and J shed 0 bases, with 11 bases lying between them. The CDR3 reads CASSLGDFPSTDTQYF. The CDR3 DNA is TGTGCCAGCAGCTTAGGGGACTTTCCTAGCACAGATACGCAGTATTTT.

J is TRBJ1-1 and V is TRBV18, with unresolved D. Per the germline V gene, CDR1 is KGHSH and CDR2 is LQKENI. CDR3 size: 14 residues. V was pared by 1 base and J by 8 bases, with 14 bases between. CDR3 nucleotides: TGTGCCAGCTCACCACTTAGTTCCGGAAAGGAAGCTTTCTTT. This gives the protein CASSPLSSGKEAFF.

The chain uses TRBV29-1 and TRBJ2-7, with D tentatively TRBD2 (6 bases). Germline loops: CDR1 SQVTM, CDR2 ANQGSEA. V was pared by 4 bases and J by 5 bases, with 24 bases between. The length of the CDR3 is 16 residues. CDR3 DNA sequence: TGCAGCGTTGTGGGGGGATCGGAAGGGAATGGGCACGAGCAGTACTTC. Residues: CSVVGGSEGNGHEQYF.

This clone was detected once. The V and J genes are TRBV6-1 and TRBJ2-3, with D hard to call. This CDR3 is 11 amino acids long. The V gene's germline CDR1 is MNHNS and CDR2 SASEGT. The V end was cut by 2 bases, the J end by 5 bases, with 2 bases between. This CDR3 reads CASSEIDTQYF. CDR3 coding DNA: TGTGCCAGCAGTGAAATAGATACGCAGTATTTT.

V and J are TRBV5-1 and TRBJ2-2; 14 positions match TRBD2. The germline CDR1 and CDR2 sequences are SGHRS and YFSETQ. Trimming cost V 0 bases and J 4 bases; bases outside gene matches: 11. The CDR3 contains 20 residues. CDR3 in DNA: TGCGCCAGCAGCTTGGCCCTGGGGACTAGCGGGAGAGGCGGCACCGGGGAGCTGTTTTTT. It is translated as CASSLALGTSGRGGTGELFF.

The rearrangement joins TRBV10-3 to TRBJ2-7, with D unresolved. The V end lost 5 bases, the J end lost 5 bases, and 7 bases lay between the germline ends. CDR1 is ENHRY, CDR2 SYGVKD, per germline. The CDR3 runs 11 residues. The CDR3 sequence: CAISSIHEQYF. As DNA, the CDR3 is TGTGCCATCAGTTCGATCCACGAGCAGTACTTC.

V and J are TRBV30 and TRBJ2-7, with 7 bases matching TRBD1. V shed 6 bases and J 0 bases; nucleotides not matched to a gene: 11. Germline assignment: CDR1 GTSNPN and CDR2 SVGIG (reference sequence). This CDR3 is 15 amino acids long. CDR3 in amino acids: CACQAGTDLSYEQYF. The CDR3 bases are TGTGCCTGTCAAGCAGGGACAGATCTCTCCTACGAGCAGTACTTC.

The chain uses TRBV5-1 and TRBJ2-3; perhaps TRBD2 as D (6 bases). This CDR3 is built from 14 residues. Deletions cut 4 bases from V and 6 bases from J, with 15 bases between. Per the germline V gene, CDR1 is SGHRS and CDR2 is YFSETQ. The CDR3 reads CASSPLSGVDTQYF. CDR3 nucleotide sequence: TGCGCCAGCAGCCCCCTATCGGGAGTGGATACGCAGTATTTT. The full variable domain, completed using reference TRBV5-1 and TRBJ2-3, is KAGVTQTPRYLIKTRGQQVTLSCSPISGHRSVSWYQQTPGQGLQFLFEYFSETQRNKGNFPGRFSGRQFSNSRSEMNVSTLELGDSALYLCASSPLSGVDTQYFGPGTRLTVL.

The chain employs TRBV5-1 and TRBJ2-1; D perhaps matches TRBD2 (5 bases). Trimming took 2 bases from V and 1 from J, leaving 7 bases between them. Germline values: CDR1 SGHRS, CDR2 YFSETQ. The CDR3 spans 14 residues. CDR3 nucleotides: TGCGCCAGCAGCTTTACGGGGTCCTACAATGAGCAGTTCTTC. Amino acid sequence: CASSFTGSYNEQFF. Full variable domain (remainder filled in from reference TRBV5-1 and TRBJ2-1): KAGVTQTPRYLIKTRGQQVTLSCSPISGHRSVSWYQQTPGQGLQFLFEYFSETQRNKGNFPGRFSGRQFSNSRSEMNVSTLELGDSALYLCASSFTGSYNEQFFGPGTRLTVL.

The gene calls are TRBV11-2 and TRBJ1-2; unclear D gene. There are 16 residues in the CDR3. Germline lookup yields CDR1 SGHAT and CDR2 FQNNGV. V lost 2 bases and J 6 bases, leaving 19 bases between the germline ends. CDR3 nucleotide sequence: TGTGCCAGCAGCTTATGGAGCGGCTCTTTGGGAGATGGCTACACCTTC. It is translated as CASSLWSGSLGDGYTF. The variable domain in full, with the rest retrieved from reference TRBV11-2 and TRBJ1-2, is EAGVAQSPRYKIIEKRQSVAFWCNPISGHATLYWYQQILGQGPKLLIQFQNNGVVDDSQLPKDRFSAERLKGVDSTLKIQPAKLEDSAVYLCASSLWSGSLGDGYTFGSGTRLTVV.

The V and J genes are TRBV9 and TRBJ1-5; D is ambiguous. The CDR3 totals 14 residues. Germline lookup yields CDR1 SGDLS and CDR2 YYNGEE. The V end lost 0 bases, the J end lost 4 bases, and 8 bases lay between the germline ends. In DNA, the CDR3 is TGTGCCAGCAGCGTAGGGCTCTCAAATCAGCCCCAGCATTTT. It specifies CASSVGLSNQPQHF.

The V gene is TRBV6-2 or TRBV6-3, the J gene TRBJ2-3; weak D call: TRBD1 (5 bases). The CDR3 contains 15 residues. V lost 2 bases and J lost 0, with 9 bases in between. Germline CDR1 reads MNHEY; CDR2 reads SVGEGT. DNA for the CDR3: TGTGCCAGCAGTTACGGGGCGGAGAGCACAGATACGCAGTATTTT. It specifies CASSYGAESTDTQYF.

This clone showed up just once. The V call is TRBV6-5, the J call TRBJ1-3; D possibly corresponds to TRBD1 (5 bases). This CDR3 spans 13 amino acids. V dropped 8 bases and J dropped 0 bases, with 8 bases sitting between them. CDR1 MNHEY and CDR2 SVGAGI come from the germline V gene. This CDR3 is CASGTHSGNTIYF. The CDR3 DNA is TGTGCCAGCGGGACCCACTCTGGAAACACCATATATTTT.

The chain is built from TRBV6-5 and TRBJ2-7; TRBD2 agrees at 9 bases. The V segment lost 0 bases and the J segment 6 bases; nucleotides outside the gene matches: 3. Germline loops: CDR1 MNHEY, CDR2 SVGAGI. The CDR3 contains 14 residues. Written as DNA, the CDR3 is TGTGCCAGCAGTTACTCTAGCGGGAGTTCCGAGCAGTACTTC. Its protein is CASSYSSGSSEQYF.

This rearrangement joins TRBV18 to TRBJ1-1; TRBD1 aligns across 8 bases. Trimming at V came to 1 base and at J to 5 bases, leaving 6 bases not matched to a gene. This CDR3 has 15 residues. Per germline, CDR1 KGHSH and CDR2 LQKENI. The CDR3 DNA reads TGTGCCAGCTCACCACTCCAGGGGGCCGGGACTGAAGCTTTCTTT. This gives the protein CASSPLQGAGTEAFF.

The chain links TRBV6-5 to TRBJ1-2, with 9 bases identical to TRBD1. Losses at the gene ends were 4 bases for V and 7 bases for J; bases not matched to a gene: 7. Per the germline V gene, CDR1 is MNHEY and CDR2 is SVGAGI. The CDR3 covers 14 residues. CDR3 sequence reads: CASSSRTGDRGYTF. CDR3 nucleotide sequence: TGTGCCAGCAGTTCCCGGACAGGGGATCGTGGCTACACCTTC.

The chain links TRBV6-5 to TRBJ1-2, with D uncertain. Trimming cost V 10 bases and J 5 bases, with 23 bases left between them. Per the germline V gene, CDR1 is MNHEY and CDR2 is SVGAGI. This CDR3 contains 15 residues. The CDR3 bases are TGTGCCACCTGGGGTAGGACCGACTTGTCATATGGCTACACCTTC. Protein product: CATWGRTDLSYGYTF.

This clone was counted between two and nine times. J is TRBJ2-2 and V is TRBV3-1 (or the pseudogene TRBV3-2); the D gene is possibly TRBD1 (6 bases). CDR3 length: 19 amino acids. The germline V and J ends were trimmed by 0 bases and 2 bases, with 19 bases remaining between them. Per the germline V gene, CDR1 is LGHDT and CDR2 is YNNKEL (reference sequence). CDR3 amino acids: CASSQDRVGASSNTGELFF. In DNA form, the CDR3 reads TGTGCCAGCAGCCAAGACCGGGTGGGGGCTAGCAGTAACACCGGGGAGCTGTTTTTT.

For the CDR3, the DNA is TGTGCCAGCAGCTTACCCGGGGCAGGGTCGCCTGGGGAGCAGTACTTC. This gives the protein CASSLPGAGSPGEQYF. V usage is TRBV7-8 and J usage is TRBJ2-7, with D possibly called TRBD1 or TRBD2 (5 bases each). In germline, CDR1 is SGHVS, CDR2 FQNEAQ. The ends were cut back, 2 bases at V and 7 bases at J, with 21 bases in the middle. This CDR3 has 16 residues.

CDR3 amino acids: CASSQPTGPYGYTF. The CDR3 DNA is TGTGCCAGCAGCCAACCGACAGGGCCATATGGCTACACCTTC. The gene calls are TRBV11-2 and TRBJ1-2; 7 bases are a match to TRBD1. Germline V gene lookup returns CDR1 SGHAT and CDR2 FQNNGV. This CDR3 has 14 amino acids. V shed 5 bases, J shed 5 bases, and the junction held 8 bases outside the gene matches.

The chain couples TRBV29-1 to TRBJ2-7, with TRBD1 as a possible D gene (5 bases). The CDR3 covers 11 residues. CDR1 and CDR2 (germline): SQVTM, ANQGSEA. V lost 4 bases to trimming and J lost 6 bases, with 10 bases between them. The CDR3 region is CSVGWGGEQYF. The DNA for the CDR3 is TGCAGCGTTGGGTGGGGCGGCGAGCAGTACTTC.

The V and J genes are TRBV27 and TRBJ2-2; 7 bases match TRBD2. Trimming took 10 bases from V and 3 from J; bases not matched to a gene: 8. CDR1 and CDR2 from the germline V gene are MNHEY and SMNVEV (reference sequence). The CDR3 covers 14 residues. CDR3 in DNA: TGTGCCACCCGACGGGGGGTTCACACCGGGGAGCTGTTTTTT. This gives the protein CATRRGVHTGELFF.

This clone has more than one count but fewer than ten. The V gene is TRBV5-4, the J gene TRBJ2-2; D might be TRBD1 (6 bases). Trimming removed 5 bases at V and 4 bases at J, with 9 bases between. The CDR3 length is 13 residues. Germline V gene lookup returns CDR1 SGHNT and CDR2 YYREEE (reference sequence). In DNA form, the CDR3 reads TGTGCCAGCAGAGGACAGACCACCGGGGAGCTGTTTTTT. It encodes CASRGQTTGELFF.

The chain employs TRBV25-1 and TRBJ2-2, with D unresolved. V gave up 1 base and J gave up 1 base, with 4 bases separating them. Germline V gene lookup returns CDR1 MGHDK and CDR2 SYGVNS. The CDR3 has 14 amino acids. DNA for the CDR3: TGTGCCAGCAGTGAATGGGGGAACACCGGGGAGCTGTTTTTT. This codes for CASSEWGNTGELFF. Drawing the rest from reference TRBV25-1 and TRBJ2-2, the complete variable domain is EADIYQTPRYLVIGTGKKITLECSQTMGHDKMYWYQQDPGMELHLIHYSYGVNSTEKGDLSSESTVSRIRTEHFPLTLESARPSHTSQYLCASSEWGNTGELFFGEGSRLTVL.

The gene calls are TRBV7-9 and TRBJ1-1; D remains ambiguous. The ends were cut back, 0 bases at V and 1 base at J, with 12 bases in the middle. This CDR3 region has 16 residues. Germline lookup yields CDR1 SEHNR and CDR2 FQNEAQ (reference sequence). CDR3 sequence: CASSLAHRTWNTEAFF. CDR3 DNA: TGTGCCAGCAGCTTAGCGCATAGGACCTGGAACACTGAAGCTTTCTTT.

The chain recombines TRBV9 with TRBJ2-1, with unresolved D. There are 13 residues in the CDR3. Trimming took 0 bases from V and 9 from J, leaving 10 bases between them. The germline V gene has CDR1 SGDLS and CDR2 YYNGEE. This CDR3 is CASSVVSSPEQFF. In nucleotides, the CDR3 is TGTGCCAGCAGCGTAGTTAGTAGCCCTGAGCAGTTCTTC.

As to this clone: One end of the junction varies from germline; a read error may be responsible. The rearrangement joins TRBV4-1 to TRBJ2-3; D might be TRBD2 (6 bases). This CDR3 has 16 residues. Germline values: CDR1 MGHRA, CDR2 YSYEKL. CDR3 in DNA: TGCGCCAGCAGCCCGCGGACCACCGGGACTGGTCTTGTCGCCTTTTTT. It codes for CASSPRTTGTGLVAFF.

This rearrangement joins TRBV29-1 to TRBJ1-1; a possible D gene is TRBD1 (6 bases). The CDR3 runs 13 residues. Germline-derived CDR1 and CDR2 are SQVTM and ANQGSEA. The V end was cut by 6 bases, the J end by 6 bases, with 17 bases between. The CDR3 is CSVAQARGSEAFF. The CDR3 DNA sequence: TGCAGCGTCGCCCAGGCCAGGGGATCTGAAGCTTTCTTT.

The sample holds many counts of this clone. The rearrangement joins TRBV7-9 to TRBJ1-3; D gene unclear. The V gene lost 5 bases and the J gene lost 8 bases, with 19 bases spanning the gap. This CDR3 is 15 amino acids long. Germline V lookup: CDR1 SEHNR, CDR2 FQNEAQ (reference sequence). In DNA form, the CDR3 reads TGTGCCAGCAGCAGACGGACGACCGAGGCACACACCATATATTTT. The encoded protein is CASSRRTTEAHTIYF.

This clone was seen just once. The V call is TRBV19, the J call TRBJ2-1; 7 bases are a match to TRBD1. This CDR3 has 15 residues. Germline CDR1 and CDR2: LNHDA and SQIVND (reference sequence). Trimming removed 3 bases from V and 4 bases from J; junction bases left unmatched: 6. Written as DNA, the CDR3 is TGTGCCAGTAGTATTTGGGGACAGCTATACAATGAGCAGTTCTTC. It codes for CASSIWGQLYNEQFF.